One and the same sample provided the 19 T cell receptor beta chains below, sequenced in a study of shared clonotypes between healthy human individuals (TCRdb year 2020). Preparation of the library involved the immunoSEQ multiplex PCR assay. Here the immuneACCESS table is served through TCRdb, limited to in-frame sequences with V and J called. Missing clones are a known gap in these copies; in checked studies unresolved V genes cover under half, and the rest lacks a known reason. This sample has approximately 2,300,000 clones in its table, and around 93% of those were observed once. The ten largest clones take up 0.37% of the sample. Source material: naive CD4+ T cells from PBMCs. According to the study, the label for this sample's cell subset or site signals: CD45RA+ positively selected. Every receptor here comes from a man aged 18 to 29 in good health. Some clones in this sample may be carry-over from other donors' samples.

This chain uses TRBV9 with TRBJ2-1; 7 bases agree with TRBD2. Unmatched junction bases numbered 7, after V lost 0 bases and J lost 4 bases. In germline, CDR1 is SGDLS, CDR2 YYNGEE. The CDR3 length is 16 residues. The CDR3 region has the DNA TGTGCCAGCAGCGTAGGGGTGGCGGGGGTTTACAATGAGCAGTTCTTC. Translated: CASSVGVAGVYNEQFF.

The V gene is TRBV6-5, the J gene TRBJ2-7, with 8 bases fitting TRBD1. The junction had 11 bases not matched to a gene; V was cut back by 7 bases and J by 3 bases. Germline V gene data show CDR1 as MNHEY and CDR2 as SVGAGI. The CDR3 runs to 15 residues. The CDR3 nucleotides are TGTGCCAGCACCAGAGGGGGGACAGGTCGCTACGAGCAGTACTTC. Translated: CASTRGGTGRYEQYF.

The chain links TRBV5-1 to TRBJ2-5; tentative D call: TRBD2 (5 bases). Germline CDR1 reads SGHRS; CDR2 reads YFSETQ. The germline V and J ends were trimmed by 0 bases and 1 base, with 10 bases remaining between them. The CDR3 has 15 residues. This CDR3 is CASSLVSRGQETQYF. CDR3 nucleotides: TGCGCCAGCAGCTTGGTTTCCCGGGGCCAAGAGACCCAGTACTTC.

This chain connects TRBV21-1 to TRBJ1-3. TRBV21-1 has pseudogene status. The CDR3 is 21 residues long. CDR3 sequence reads: CASSKEVPLLHRRSSGNTIYF. The CDR3 nucleotides are TGTGCCAGCAGCAAAGAAGTTCCGTTATTACACCGTCGGAGCTCTGGAAACACCATATATTTT.

V is TRBV28 and J is TRBJ2-2; perhaps TRBD1 as D (5 bases). The V and J ends lost 4 bases and 1 base respectively, with 13 bases between them. In germline, CDR1 is MDHEN, CDR2 SYDVKM. The CDR3 is 16 residues long. The CDR3 here is CASSSMGRKNTGELFF. CDR3 sequence (DNA): TGTGCCAGCAGTTCCATGGGGCGGAAGAACACCGGGGAGCTGTTTTTT. Complete variable domain (other parts from reference TRBV28 and TRBJ2-2): DVKVTQSSRYLVKRTGEKVFLECVQDMDHENMFWYRQDPGLGLRLIYFSYDVKMKEKGDIPEGYSVSREKKERFSLILESASTNQTSMYLCASSSMGRKNTGELFFGEGSRLTVL.

This chain uses TRBV28 with TRBJ1-3, with D tentatively TRBD1 (5 bases). Germline assignment: CDR1 MDHEN and CDR2 SYDVKM. Trimming pared 6 bases from V and 3 bases from J, leaving 9 bases between. This CDR3 is 13 amino acids long. The CDR3 is CASSLGDGNTIYF. The DNA for the CDR3 is TGTGCCAGCAGCCTAGGGGATGGAAACACCATATATTTT.

The chain has TRBV5-1 and TRBJ2-5; D ambiguous. Germline CDR1 reads SGHRS; CDR2 reads YFSETQ. V was cut by 0 bases and J by 2 bases, with 11 bases left in between. CDR3 length equals 15 residues. The CDR3 DNA reads TGCGCCAGCAGCTTGGCCGCAAGTCCACAAGAGACCCAGTACTTC. Translation gives CASSLAASPQETQYF. Filled out from reference TRBV5-1 and TRBJ2-5, the complete variable domain reads KAGVTQTPRYLIKTRGQQVTLSCSPISGHRSVSWYQQTPGQGLQFLFEYFSETQRNKGNFPGRFSGRQFSNSRSEMNVSTLELGDSALYLCASSLAASPQETQYFGPGTRLLVL.

This chain uses TRBV7-9 with TRBJ2-7; weak D call: TRBD2 (7 bases). The CDR3 is 13 residues long. Trimming cost V 5 bases and J 7 bases, with 15 bases left between them. CDR1 and CDR2 from the germline V gene are SEHNR and FQNEAQ (reference sequence). The CDR3 bases are TGTGCCAGCAGCGCCACACAGGGAGGGGAGCAGTACTTC. Its protein product is CASSATQGGEQYF.

J is TRBJ1-2 and V is TRBV27; 7 bases map to TRBD1. Germline values: CDR1 MNHEY, CDR2 SMNVEV (reference sequence). The CDR3 runs to 18 residues. The V and J ends lost 0 bases and 2 bases, in that order; junction bases with no gene match: 12. CDR3 amino acids: CASSLSLKRDSLNYGYTF. In DNA, the CDR3 is TGTGCCAGCAGTTTATCCCTTAAACGGGACAGCTTAAACTATGGCTACACCTTC.

V is TRBV10-1 and J is TRBJ1-1; 8 bases are a match to TRBD1. V lost 4 bases and J lost 4; bases outside the gene matches: 2. Germline V CDR1 and CDR2: WNHNN, SYGVQD (reference sequence). This CDR3 has 13 residues. Here the CDR3 reads CASSGQGSTEAFF. Here the CDR3 DNA reads TGCGCCAGCAGTGGACAGGGGTCCACTGAAGCTTTCTTT.

The chain couples TRBV9 to TRBJ2-3; 7 bases align to TRBD2. This CDR3 contains 15 residues. Losses at the gene ends were 3 bases for V and 9 bases for J; bases not matched to a gene: 13. Germline CDR1 reads SGDLS; CDR2 reads YYNGEE. This chain's CDR3 is CASSDSAGVAGTQYF. As DNA, the CDR3 is TGTGCCAGCAGCGACTCCGCGGGAGTGGCTGGGACGCAGTATTTT.

This clone was seen a single time. V and J are TRBV30 and TRBJ1-6; TRBD1 matches at 7 bases. The germline CDR1 and CDR2 sequences are GTSNPN and SVGIG (reference sequence). CDR3 length: 13 amino acids. V dropped 2 bases and J dropped 9; count of bases not matched to a gene: 4. The CDR3 coding sequence is TGTGCCTGGAGTAGGCAGGGGGGTTCACCCCTCCACTTT. Its protein product is CAWSRQGGSPLHF.

This clone was counted once. V usage is TRBV7-3 and J usage is TRBJ1-1, with D possibly matching TRBD1 (6 bases). The CDR3 extends over 15 amino acids. V was cut by 2 bases and J by 1 base, with 11 bases left in between. CDR1 and CDR2 (germline): SGHTA, FQGTGA. Here the CDR3 DNA reads TGTGCCAGCAGCTTACCGACAGGAGAGAACACTGAAGCTTTCTTT. Protein sequence: CASSLPTGENTEAFF.

This rearrangement joins TRBV5-6 to TRBJ2-7; 9 nucleotides line up with TRBD1. Germline CDR1 SGHDT, CDR2 YYEEEE. The CDR3 consists of 15 residues. V dropped 4 bases and J dropped 2; count of bases not matched to a gene: 7. CDR3 amino acids: CASSRGTGITYEQYF. CDR3 DNA sequence: TGTGCCAGCAGCCGAGGGACAGGGATAACCTACGAGCAGTACTTC.

The chain recombines TRBV7-2 with TRBJ2-1; D might be TRBD2 (6 bases). Deletions cut 1 base from V and 8 bases from J, with 18 bases between. This CDR3 comprises 16 residues. Germline V gives CDR1 SGHTA, CDR2 FQGNSA. CDR3 residues: CASSLDSLLARDEQFF. For the CDR3, the DNA is TGTGCCAGCAGCTTAGACTCCCTCCTAGCGCGGGATGAGCAGTTCTTC.

The V and J genes are TRBV11-1 and TRBJ1-3; D not resolved. Germline CDR1 SGHAT, CDR2 FQDESV (reference sequence). The CDR3 runs 12 residues. V lost 3 bases, J lost 5 bases, and 5 bases lay in between. The CDR3 loop reads CASSFERNTIYF. DNA for the CDR3: TGTGCCAGCAGCTTCGAGCGAAACACCATATATTTT.

As to this clone: This sample also contains other DNA sequences that code for the same CDR3. V gene TRBV28 combines with J gene TRBJ2-1; no firm D call. Looked up from germline, CDR1 is MDHEN and CDR2 is SYDVKM. The CDR3 spans 12 residues. Trimming stripped 3 bases from V and 4 bases from J, with 4 bases between. The CDR3 DNA follows: TGTGCCAGCAGTTTTCTGTACAATGAGCAGTTCTTC. Amino acid sequence: CASSFLYNEQFF.

This clone was found once. CDR3 DNA: TGTGCCAGCAGTTTAGAGGAACGACTTCGCCTATACTTC. It encodes CASSLEERLRLYF. The rearrangement links TRBV27 to TRBJ2-7; no reliable D call. With 2 bases removed from V and 13 bases from J, the gap between germline ends came to 18 bases. CDR1 MNHEY and CDR2 SMNVEV come from the germline V gene (reference sequence). The CDR3 runs to 13 residues.

The rearrangement joins TRBV10-2 to TRBJ1-4, with D possibly matching TRBD1 (5 bases). The CDR3 contains 15 residues. Germline V gene sequence: CDR1 WSHSY, CDR2 SAAADI. V gave up 8 bases and J gave up 7 bases, with 20 bases separating them. In nucleotides, the CDR3 is TGCGCCAGCGGGGGTCGGGGGGTTGGTATTGAAAAACTGTTTTTT. The encoded protein is CASGGRGVGIEKLFF.